These 30 T cell receptor beta chains were all obtained from the same sample, sequenced in a study of blood T cell repertoires in COVID-19. Libraries were prepared by immunoSEQ multiplex PCR; TCRdb keeps only in-frame clonotypes and omits some of them. This sample has about 240,000 clones, with roughly 82% found just once. Sequenced material: peripheral blood. These receptors came from an elderly man with acute or convalescent COVID-19.

Here the CDR3 reads CAISGGSGVETQYF. CDR3 coding DNA: TGTGCCATCAGTGGCGGGAGTGGCGTGGAGACCCAGTACTTC. V is TRBV10-3 and J is TRBJ2-5; 7 bases agree with TRBD2. The CDR3 totals 14 residues. V lost 4 bases, J lost 5 bases, and 7 bases stayed unmatched. CDR1 ENHRY and CDR2 SYGVKD come from the germline V gene.

Only a few counts were recorded for this clone. This chain links TRBV18 with TRBJ2-7; 8 nucleotides line up with TRBD2. This CDR3 spans 15 amino acids. V lost 3 bases and J lost 5; bases outside the gene matches: 9. Germline CDR1 KGHSH, CDR2 LQKENI. This chain's CDR3 is CASSPPAGANHEQYF. In DNA, the CDR3 is TGTGCCAGCTCACCCCCAGCGGGGGCCAACCACGAGCAGTACTTC.

The chain has TRBV6-5 and TRBJ1-3; the D is unclear. V was trimmed by 8 bases and J by 0 bases, leaving 8 bases between them. CDR1 is MNHEY and CDR2 is SVGAGI in the germline V gene. This CDR3 spans 13 amino acids. CDR3 amino acids: CASREISGNTIYF. CDR3 in DNA: TGTGCCAGCCGCGAGATCTCTGGAAACACCATATATTTT.

The V gene is TRBV29-1, the J gene TRBJ2-7; 7 nucleotides line up with TRBD1. CDR1 and CDR2 from the germline V gene are SQVTM and ANQGSEA. There are 15 residues in the CDR3. V shed 6 bases and J 6 bases; nucleotides not matched to a gene: 17. CDR3 DNA: TGCAGCGTCGGGACAGACTTTGCTGCAAATTCCGAGCAGTACTTC. This sequence encodes CSVGTDFAANSEQYF.

The gene calls are TRBV28 and TRBJ2-5, with TRBD1 matching 10 bases. Trimming took 4 bases from V and 5 from J; bases not matched to a gene: 4. The CDR3 totals 14 residues. From germline, CDR1 is MDHEN and CDR2 SYDVKM. CDR3 residues: CASSSTGGWETQYF. The CDR3 DNA sequence: TGTGCCAGCAGTTCGACAGGGGGCTGGGAGACCCAGTACTTC.

The chain recombines TRBV7-2 with TRBJ1-6; 7 nucleotides align to TRBD1. V dropped 1 base and J dropped 8; count of bases not matched to a gene: 5. The CDR3 loop spans 15 amino acids. Per the germline V gene, CDR1 is SGHTA and CDR2 is FQGNSA. CDR3 in DNA: TGTGCCAGCAGCTTAGGATCGCAGGGGGATTCACCCCTCCACTTT. Amino acids: CASSLGSQGDSPLHF.

The V and J genes are TRBV7-9 and TRBJ1-1; TRBD1 might be the D (6 bases). CDR3 size: 13 residues. In germline, CDR1 is SEHNR, CDR2 FQNEAQ (reference sequence). Trimming stripped 5 bases from V and 5 bases from J, with 12 bases between. In DNA, the CDR3 is TGTGCCAGCAGCCTAAAGGGGGAGACTGAAGCTTTCTTT. Residues: CASSLKGETEAFF. Full variable domain (outside the CDR3, taken from reference TRBV7-9 and TRBJ1-1): DTGVSQNPRHKITKRGQNVTFRCDPISEHNRLYWYRQTLGQGPEFLTYFQNEAQLEKSRLLSDRFSAERPKGSFSTLEIQRTEQGDSAMYLCASSLKGETEAFFGQGTRLTVV.

The chain carries TRBV3-1 (or the pseudogene TRBV3-2) and TRBJ1-4; D unresolved. Trimming pared 3 bases from V and 4 bases from J, leaving 15 bases between. CDR1 and CDR2 from the germline V gene are LGHDT and YNNKEL (reference sequence). This CDR3 is built from 16 residues. In nucleotides, the CDR3 is TGTGCCAGCAGCCAGTCGAGTGGCCGGGGTAATGAAAAACTGTTTTTT. Residues: CASSQSSGRGNEKLFF.

The rearrangement joins TRBV28 to TRBJ2-2; perhaps TRBD2 as D (5 bases). This CDR3 is built from 13 residues. Germline loops: CDR1 MDHEN, CDR2 SYDVKM. V was pared by 8 bases and J by 4 bases, with 11 bases between. CDR3 sequence reads: CASLSAGTGELFF. In nucleotides, the CDR3 is TGTGCCAGCCTTAGCGCGGGCACCGGGGAGCTGTTTTTT.

The V gene is TRBV5-4, the J gene TRBJ1-2; no clear D. The CDR3 has 16 residues. V lost 4 bases and J 5 bases, leaving 21 bases between the germline ends. CDR1 is SGHNT and CDR2 is YYREEE in the germline V gene (reference sequence). DNA of the CDR3: TGTGCCAGCAGCCAACCCATGGACGCCAGAGGGTATGGCTACACCTTC. Amino acid sequence: CASSQPMDARGYGYTF.

This clone was counted only a few times. The chain combines TRBV3-1 (or the pseudogene TRBV3-2) with TRBJ1-2, with D unresolved. Germline V lookup: CDR1 LGHDT, CDR2 YNNKEL (reference sequence). Trimming cost V 1 base and J 3 bases, with 6 bases left between them. The CDR3 contains 13 residues. CDR3 region: CASSQAGDYGYTF. CDR3 bases: TGTGCCAGCAGCCAAGCCGGGGACTATGGCTACACCTTC.

The V and J genes are TRBV20-1 and TRBJ1-1; 7 bases fit TRBD1. Germline CDR1 DFQATT, CDR2 SNEGSKA (reference sequence). The V segment lost 3 bases and the J segment 8 bases; nucleotides outside the gene matches: 9. The CDR3 consists of 13 residues. The CDR3 DNA sequence: TGCAGTGCTAGTCAAACCACGACAGGGGAAGCTTTCTTT. Protein: CSASQTTTGEAFF.

The rearrangement links TRBV5-1 to TRBJ2-3, with D unclear. The CDR3 totals 12 residues. Trimming removed 7 bases from V and 6 bases from J, with 12 bases in between. Germline CDR1 is SGHRS and CDR2 is YFSETQ. As DNA, the CDR3 is TGCGCCAGCCACGATGACGGGGATACGCAGTATTTT. This gives the protein CASHDDGDTQYF.

This rearrangement joins TRBV5-1 to TRBJ1-1; perhaps TRBD1 as D (5 bases). The germline gives CDR1 SGHRS, CDR2 YFSETQ. This CDR3 region has 16 residues. Trimming cost V 4 bases and J 0 bases, with 16 bases left between them. The CDR3 region is CASSGGGAALNTEAFF. The CDR3 DNA sequence: TGCGCCAGCAGCGGAGGCGGGGCAGCCCTGAACACTGAAGCTTTCTTT.

The CDR3 DNA is TGTGCCAGCAGTGCGGACTTCTCAGATACGCAGTATTTT. It is translated as CASSADFSDTQYF. The rearrangement uses TRBV6-4 and TRBJ2-3; D possibly corresponds to TRBD2 (5 bases). The CDR3 is 13 amino acids. Trimming pared 4 bases from V and 4 bases from J, leaving 9 bases between. Germline assignment: CDR1 MRHNA and CDR2 SNTAGT.

The table lists this clone with a count of one. The chain is built from TRBV18 and TRBJ2-6; D is possibly TRBD1 (7 bases). CDR3 length: 18 residues. Germline values: CDR1 KGHSH, CDR2 LQKENI. Between the trimmed V and J ends, which lost 2 bases and 0 bases, there was a span of 14 bases. CDR3 sequence: CASSPSRQGGSGANVLTF. CDR3 nucleotide sequence: TGTGCCAGCTCACCAAGCCGACAGGGAGGCTCTGGGGCCAACGTCCTGACTTTC.

The rearrangement joins TRBV3-1 (or the pseudogene TRBV3-2) to TRBJ2-7, with 7 bases that match TRBD1. The CDR3 length is 11 residues. Per the germline V gene, CDR1 is LGHDT and CDR2 is YNNKEL (reference sequence). V trimming: 6 bases; J trimming: 4 bases; junction bases outside the gene matches: 0. The CDR3 DNA reads as TGTGCCAGCAGGGACAGGTACGAGCAGTACTTC. Translating gives CASRDRYEQYF.

The CDR3 sequence: CASSPTGDYGYTF. The CDR3 nucleotides read TGTGCCAGCAGTCCAACAGGGGACTATGGCTACACCTTC. The chain links TRBV6-5 to TRBJ1-2; 7 bases align to TRBD1. V was pared by 5 bases and J by 3 bases, with 3 bases of the junction left unmatched. Germline CDR1 reads MNHEY; CDR2 reads SVGAGI. This CDR3 has 13 amino acids.

The chain links TRBV12-3 or TRBV12-4 to TRBJ2-5; D unresolved. The CDR3 sequence is 12 residues long. V dropped 6 bases and J dropped 6 bases, with 11 bases sitting between them. This chain's CDR3 is CASSPPEKTQYF. The DNA for the CDR3 is TGTGCCAGCAGCCCCCCGGAGAAGACCCAGTACTTC.

The chain has TRBV27 and TRBJ1-6; TRBD1 matches 8 bases. The germline V gene has CDR1 MNHEY and CDR2 SMNVEV (reference sequence). The CDR3 loop spans 18 amino acids. V shed 4 bases, J shed 8 bases, and the junction held 16 bases outside the gene matches. CDR3 sequence: CASSSPYRTGRLDSPLHF. CDR3 coding DNA: TGTGCCAGCAGTTCGCCATATCGGACAGGGAGGTTAGATTCACCCCTCCACTTT.

In its sample, this clone was seen once. DNA of the CDR3: TGTGCCAGCAGTGAGGGGACTAGCGGGAGCACCGAGCAGTACTTC. It codes for CASSEGTSGSTEQYF. This chain joins TRBV2 and TRBJ2-7; 14 positions agree with TRBD2. Germline V gives CDR1 SNHLY, CDR2 FYNNEI. This CDR3 comprises 15 residues. Trimming took 3 bases from V and 6 from J; bases not matched to a gene: 4.

The J gene is TRBJ2-2, the V gene TRBV6-4; a possible D gene is TRBD2 (5 bases). CDR1 is MRHNA and CDR2 is SNTAGT in the germline V gene. The CDR3 is 14 amino acids. V lost 6 bases and J lost 1, with 9 bases in between. CDR3 sequence: CASSQEENTGELFF. DNA of the CDR3: TGTGCCAGCAGCCAGGAGGAGAACACCGGGGAGCTGTTTTTT.

This clone appeared once. The chain combines TRBV5-1 with TRBJ2-1; 13 nucleotides align to TRBD2. Germline loops: CDR1 SGHRS, CDR2 YFSETQ. Unmatched junction bases numbered 8, after V lost 5 bases and J lost 9 bases. The CDR3 length is 15 residues. The CDR3 sequence: CASSLSGLAGVEQFF. CDR3 in DNA: TGCGCCAGCAGTTTGTCTGGACTAGCGGGAGTTGAGCAGTTCTTC.

The V gene is TRBV5-4, the J gene TRBJ1-1; 7 bases are shared with TRBD1. The germline V gene encodes CDR1 SGHNT and CDR2 YYREEE (reference sequence). The V segment lost 7 bases and the J segment 0 bases; nucleotides outside the gene matches: 3. This CDR3 region has 13 residues. The CDR3 DNA is TGTGCCAGCCGGGACAGTCTGAACACTGAAGCTTTCTTT. Its translation is CASRDSLNTEAFF.

This chain's CDR3 is CASSSLPDRGAEAFF. The CDR3 DNA reads as TGTGCCAGCAGCTCCCTCCCGGACAGGGGCGCTGAAGCTTTCTTT. The chain recombines TRBV7-6 with TRBJ1-1; 9 bases align to TRBD1. Germline CDR1 is SGHVS and CDR2 is FNYEAQ. The CDR3 covers 15 residues. Germline trimming cut 4 bases from V and 6 bases from J; bases unmatched to any gene: 9.

The rearrangement joins TRBV11-2 to TRBJ1-6; D is uncertain. V was cut by 2 bases and J by 10 bases, with 15 bases left in between. Germline V gene sequence: CDR1 SGHAT, CDR2 FQNNGV. This CDR3 region has 15 residues. The CDR3 loop is CASSLSGWVGSPLHF. In nucleotides, the CDR3 is TGTGCCAGCAGCTTATCGGGGTGGGTAGGATCACCCCTCCACTTT.

This clone showed up just a few times. As DNA, the CDR3 is TGTGCCAGCAGCCAAGGGTCCGGACGGGAGGATACGCAGTATTTT. It is translated as CASSQGSGREDTQYF. J is TRBJ2-3 and V is TRBV4-2, with D possibly TRBD2 on 6 matching bases. In germline, CDR1 is LGHNA, CDR2 YNFKEQ. Trimming removed 1 base from V and 6 bases from J, with 14 bases in between. The CDR3 has 15 amino acids.

J is TRBJ1-1 and V is TRBV6-5, with D perhaps TRBD1 (6 bases). Germline V gives CDR1 MNHEY, CDR2 SVGAGI. Trimming took 9 bases from V and 4 from J, leaving 12 bases between them. This CDR3 contains 12 residues. The CDR3 loop reads CASTGMSTEAFF. CDR3 nucleotides: TGTGCCAGTACAGGGATGAGCACTGAAGCTTTCTTT.

CDR3 sequence: CASTSPGFSGGSGTGELFF. The DNA for the CDR3 is TGTGCCAGCACCTCCCCGGGATTTAGCGGGGGGTCTGGGACCGGGGAGCTGTTTTTT. The chain carries TRBV7-2 and TRBJ2-2; 10 nucleotides align to TRBD2. CDR3 length: 19 amino acids. The J segment lost 5 bases and the V segment lost 7 bases, leaving 19 bases of the junction unmatched. Germline-derived CDR1 and CDR2 are SGHTA and FQGNSA. Together with reference TRBV7-2 and TRBJ2-2, the CDR3 gives the full variable domain: GAGVSQSPSNKVTEKGKDVELRCDPISGHTALYWYRQSLGQGLEFLIYFQGNSAPDKSGLPSDRFSAERTGGSVSTLTIQRTQQEDSAVYLCASTSPGFSGGSGTGELFFGEGSRLTVL.

This clone was seen a single time. This chain joins TRBV10-2 and TRBJ2-2; 7 nucleotides align to TRBD2. CDR1 is WSHSY and CDR2 is SAAADI in the germline V gene. V dropped 6 bases and J dropped 6; count of bases not matched to a gene: 7. CDR3 length equals 14 residues. CDR3 bases: TGCGCCAGCAGCGTGACTAGCCGGGCCGGGGAGCTGTTTTTT. This sequence encodes CASSVTSRAGELFF.